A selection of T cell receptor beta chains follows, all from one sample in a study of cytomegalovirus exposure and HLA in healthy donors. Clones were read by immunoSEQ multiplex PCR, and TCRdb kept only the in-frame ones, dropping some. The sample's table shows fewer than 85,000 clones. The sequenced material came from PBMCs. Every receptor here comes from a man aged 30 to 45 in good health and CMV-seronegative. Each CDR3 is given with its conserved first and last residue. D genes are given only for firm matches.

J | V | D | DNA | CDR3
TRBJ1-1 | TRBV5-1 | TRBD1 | TGCGCCAGCGGGGGGACAGGGGGGATGAACACTGAAGCTTTCTTT | CASGGTGGMNTEAFF
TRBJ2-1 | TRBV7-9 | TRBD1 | TGTGCCAGCAGCCCCCAGCCGGGACAGGGGAACTACAATGAGCAGTTCTTC | CASSPQPGQGNYNEQFF
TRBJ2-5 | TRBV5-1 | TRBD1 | TGCGCCAGCAGCGTGGGACAGGGGAGCCAAGAGACCCAGTACTTC | CASSVGQGSQETQYF
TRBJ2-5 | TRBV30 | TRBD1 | TGTGCCTGGGGGACAGGGGCGCAAGAGACCCAGTACTTC | CAWGTGAQETQYF
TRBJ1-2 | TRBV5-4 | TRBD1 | TGTGCCAGCAGCTTGGCCGGAAGGGGGCTAAATGGCTACACCTTC | CASSLAGRGLNGYTF
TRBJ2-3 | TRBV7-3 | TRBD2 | TGTGCCAGCAGCGGGACTAGCGGGAGTAAAGATACGCAGTATTTT | CASSGTSGSKDTQYF
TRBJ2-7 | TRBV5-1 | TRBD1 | TGCGCCAGCAGCTCCGGGACAGGGTCTGCATACGAGCAGTACTTC | CASSSGTGSAYEQYF
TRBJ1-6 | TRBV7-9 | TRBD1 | TGTGCCAGCAGCTTGGACAGGGCTTTGACGGAGCACTCACCCCTCCACTTT | CASSLDRALTEHSPLHF
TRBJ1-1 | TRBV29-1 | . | TGCAGCGTGAGTCGATTGGGGAGGGGCACTGAAGCTTTCTTT | CSVSRLGRGTEAFF
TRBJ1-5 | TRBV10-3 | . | TGTGCCATCAGGGCGGGGAGCAATCAGCCCCAGCATTTT | CAIRAGSNQPQHF
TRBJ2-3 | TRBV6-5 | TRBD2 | TGTGCCAGCAGTCACTCGACTAGCGGCACGCAGTATTTT | CASSHSTSGTQYF
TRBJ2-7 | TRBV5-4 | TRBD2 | TGTGCCAGCAGCTTGGCCCAAAGGCGGGGGGCTTGGGAGCAGTACTTC | CASSLAQRRGAWEQYF
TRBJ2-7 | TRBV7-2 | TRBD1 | TGTGCCAGCAGCCGCCAGACAGGGGACTACGAGCAGTACTTC | CASSRQTGDYEQYF
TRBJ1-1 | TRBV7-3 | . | TGTGCCAGCAGCACAGCGAACACTGAAGCTTTCTTT | CASSTANTEAFF
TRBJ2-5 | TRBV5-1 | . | TGCGCCAGCAGCTTGGCTATCGGGAGAGGTTGGGAGACCCAGTACTTC | CASSLAIGRGWETQYF
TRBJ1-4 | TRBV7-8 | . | TGTGCCAGCAGCTTACGGGCCCAGGGGATCGCAACTAATGAAAAACTGTTTTTT | CASSLRAQGIATNEKLFF
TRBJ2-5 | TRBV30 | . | TGTGCCTGTGGGGGCGGAGAGACCCAGTACTTC | CACGGGETQYF
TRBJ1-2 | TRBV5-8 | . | TGTGCCAGCAGCTTGATATTACAGGGTTTCAACTATGGCTACACCTTC | CASSLILQGFNYGYTF
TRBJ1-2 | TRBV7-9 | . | TGTGCCAGCAGCCCCACAGGGTTCTATGGCTACACCTTC | CASSPTGFYGYTF
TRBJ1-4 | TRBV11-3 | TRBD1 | TGTGCCAGCAGCTTGGTGGGACAGGGCCGTCTAGGCGAAAAACTGTTTTTT | CASSLVGQGRLGEKLFF
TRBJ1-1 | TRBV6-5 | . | TGTGCCAGCACTAGGCGGGAGGCCACTGAAGCTTTCTTT | CASTRREATEAFF
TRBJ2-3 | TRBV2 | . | TGTGCCAGCAGTGGTTGGCTAGGCACAGATACGCAGTATTTT | CASSGWLGTDTQYF
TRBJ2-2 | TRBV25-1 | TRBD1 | TGTGCCAGCAGCGGACAGGGAAACACCGGGGAGCTGTTTTTT | CASSGQGNTGELFF
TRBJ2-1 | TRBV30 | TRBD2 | TGTGCCTGGAGTGTATTAGCGGGAGGGCCTGGTGAGCAGTTCTTC | CAWSVLAGGPGEQFF
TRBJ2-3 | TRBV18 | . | TGTGCCAGCTCAGCCGAGGGCGGGAGCACAGATACGCAGTATTTT | CASSAEGGSTDTQYF
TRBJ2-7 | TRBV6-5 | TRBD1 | TGTGCCAGCAGTAAGTCGGGACAGTCCTACGAGCAGTACTTC | CASSKSGQSYEQYF
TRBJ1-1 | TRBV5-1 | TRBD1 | TGCGCCAGCAGCTTGAAGACAGGGGGGTTGTCGAACACTGAAGCTTTCTTT | CASSLKTGGLSNTEAFF